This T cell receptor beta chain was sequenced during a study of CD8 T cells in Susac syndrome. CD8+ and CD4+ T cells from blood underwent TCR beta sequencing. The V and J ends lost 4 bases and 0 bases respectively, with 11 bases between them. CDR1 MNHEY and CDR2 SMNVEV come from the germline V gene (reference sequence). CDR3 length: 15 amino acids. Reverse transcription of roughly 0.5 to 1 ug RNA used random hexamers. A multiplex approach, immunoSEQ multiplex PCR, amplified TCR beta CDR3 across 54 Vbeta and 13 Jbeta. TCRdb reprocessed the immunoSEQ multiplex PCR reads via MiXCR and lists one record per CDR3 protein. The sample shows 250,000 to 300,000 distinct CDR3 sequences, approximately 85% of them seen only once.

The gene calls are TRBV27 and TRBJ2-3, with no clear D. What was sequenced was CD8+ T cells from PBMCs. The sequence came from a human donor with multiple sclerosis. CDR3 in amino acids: CASSSPTDSTDTQYF. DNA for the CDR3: TGTGCCAGCAGTTCGCCTACAGATAGCACAGATACGCAGTATTTT.